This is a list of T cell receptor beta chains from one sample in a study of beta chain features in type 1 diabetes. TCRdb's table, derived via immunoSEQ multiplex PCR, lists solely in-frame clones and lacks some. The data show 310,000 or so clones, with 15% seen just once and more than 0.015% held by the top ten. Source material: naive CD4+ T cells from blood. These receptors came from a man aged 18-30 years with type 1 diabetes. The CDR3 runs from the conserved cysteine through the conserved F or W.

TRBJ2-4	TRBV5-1	CASSSGQLLAGLKNIQYF
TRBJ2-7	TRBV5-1	CARPGQSSYEQYF
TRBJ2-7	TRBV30	CAWRASGHYYEQYF
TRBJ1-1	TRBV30	CAWSALSNTEAFF
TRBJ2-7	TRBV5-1	CASSSQQPGQGITYEQYF
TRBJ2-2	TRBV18	CASSPPGQRNTGELFF
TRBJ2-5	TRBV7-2	CASKPPGAGGETQYF
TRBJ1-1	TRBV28	CASSPLGQNTEAFF
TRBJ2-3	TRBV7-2	CASSKDEGTQYF
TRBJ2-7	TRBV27	CASRGQTLGYEQYF
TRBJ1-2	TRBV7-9	CASSLSPAVPYGYTF
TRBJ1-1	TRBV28	CASSPWGEGNTEAFF
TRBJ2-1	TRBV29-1	CSVSGRQSYNEQFF
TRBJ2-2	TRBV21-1	CASSKRGFGAGELFF
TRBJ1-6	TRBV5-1	CASSLFRTGGSPLHF
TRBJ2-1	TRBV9	CASSVGVAGYNEQFF
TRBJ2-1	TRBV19	CASITSGGNEQFF
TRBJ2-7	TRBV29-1	CSAGDLREQYF
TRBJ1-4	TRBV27	CAGSSTGLNEKLFF
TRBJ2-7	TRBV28	CASSRLRTGGNEQYF